One sample yielded the 12 T cell receptor beta chains listed below, sequenced in a study of blood T cell repertoires in COVID-19. The repertoire was sequenced with immunoSEQ multiplex PCR; TCRdb's copy has only in-frame clones and lacks some. Found here are 95,000 to 150,000 clones, about 83% of them singletons; the top ten hold around 4%. Source material: peripheral blood. The source of these receptors is a man in his 60s with acute or convalescent COVID-19.

This clone was seen a single time. This rearrangement joins TRBV9 to TRBJ1-2; 7 nucleotides agree with TRBD1. This CDR3 has 15 amino acids. V dropped 0 bases and J dropped 8; count of bases not matched to a gene: 10. The germline V gene encodes CDR1 SGDLS and CDR2 YYNGEE. CDR3 amino acids: CASSVGFTGDEGYTF. The CDR3 DNA reads as TGTGCCAGCAGCGTAGGCTTTACAGGGGACGAAGGCTACACCTTC.

The chain uses TRBV28 and TRBJ2-5, with D possibly being TRBD2 (6 bases). V gave up 2 bases and J gave up 3 bases, with 13 bases separating them. CDR1 and CDR2 from the germline V gene are MDHEN and SYDVKM. The CDR3 has 15 amino acids. The CDR3 nucleotides are TGTGCCAGCAGTTTAATGGGGCGCGGGAAAGAGACCCAGTACTTC. Translated, it gives CASSLMGRGKETQYF.

The chain employs TRBV28 and TRBJ2-2; 9 nucleotides match TRBD1. Germline values: CDR1 MDHEN, CDR2 SYDVKM. The CDR3 covers 16 residues. After removal of 7 bases from V and 6 bases from J, the junction contained 12 bases not matched to a gene. In DNA, the CDR3 is TGTGCCAGCAAATCGGAGGGACAGGGTTGGGCCGGGGAGCTGTTTTTT. This gives the protein CASKSEGQGWAGELFF.

The rearrangement joins TRBV9 to TRBJ2-5; TRBD2 agrees at 10 bases. The germline CDR1 and CDR2 sequences are SGDLS and YYNGEE. The CDR3 totals 16 residues. J gave up 5 bases and V 0 bases, and 7 bases lay outside the gene matches. This CDR3 is CASSVGSGRAGETQYF. The CDR3 nucleotides read TGTGCCAGCAGCGTAGGGAGCGGGAGGGCCGGGGAGACCCAGTACTTC.

The gene calls are TRBV19 and TRBJ2-4, with D possibly TRBD1 on 6 matching bases. Trimming took 3 bases from V and 1 from J, leaving 19 bases between them. This CDR3 spans 18 amino acids. Germline lookup yields CDR1 LNHDA and CDR2 SQIVND (reference sequence). The CDR3 protein is CASSMNRVPYHAKNIQYF. The DNA of the CDR3 is TGTGCCAGTAGTATGAACAGGGTGCCTTATCACGCCAAAAACATTCAGTACTTC.

This clone was found once. The rearrangement links TRBV9 to TRBJ2-1, with 13 bases that match TRBD2. From germline, CDR1 is SGDLS and CDR2 YYNGEE. V shed 3 bases, J shed 1 base, and the junction held 7 bases outside the gene matches. There are 18 residues in the CDR3. CDR3 amino acids: CASSAVLAGGGSYNEQFF. CDR3 nucleotides: TGTGCCAGCAGCGCGGTACTAGCGGGAGGGGGATCCTACAATGAGCAGTTCTTC.

The sample holds one count of this clone. The chain links TRBV7-2 to TRBJ1-5; a weak D match, TRBD1 (5 bases). The CDR3 totals 14 residues. The germline gives CDR1 SGHTA, CDR2 FQGNSA. With 5 bases removed from V and 7 bases from J, the gap between germline ends came to 15 bases. Here the CDR3 reads CASSQREGHQPQHF. The CDR3 region has the DNA TGTGCCAGCAGCCAGCGGGAGGGGCACCAGCCCCAGCATTTT.

This clone is labeled as medium-sized. The chain uses TRBV10-3 and TRBJ2-1, with TRBD2 as a possible D gene (5 bases). The CDR3 is made up of 15 amino acids. Germline CDR1 reads ENHRY; CDR2 reads SYGVKD. V lost 3 bases to trimming and J lost 3 bases, with 12 bases between them. CDR3 nucleotide sequence: TGTGCCATCAGTGAAGTGGGAGTTGGCTACAATGAGCAGTTCTTC. Amino acids: CAISEVGVGYNEQFF.

V and J are TRBV28 and TRBJ1-5, with 7 bases aligning to TRBD1. The V segment lost 5 bases and the J segment 2 bases; nucleotides outside the gene matches: 6. Looked up from germline, CDR1 is MDHEN and CDR2 is SYDVKM. CDR3 length: 15 residues. For the CDR3, the DNA is TGTGCCAGCAGTCCGGACAGGATTGGCAATCAGCCCCAGCATTTT. The encoded protein is CASSPDRIGNQPQHF.

The chain employs TRBV28 and TRBJ2-5; D is possibly TRBD1 (6 bases). Trimming removed 4 bases from V and 4 bases from J, with 13 bases in between. Germline-derived CDR1 and CDR2 are MDHEN and SYDVKM. CDR3 length equals 14 residues. The CDR3 DNA follows: TGTGCCAGCAGTTCCCCGACAGGCGGAGAGACCCAGTACTTC. It yields the protein CASSSPTGGETQYF.

The chain recombines TRBV13 with TRBJ2-7; 9 positions match TRBD1. From germline, CDR1 is PRHDT and CDR2 FYEKMQ (reference sequence). The ends lost 5 bases at V and 0 bases at J; junction bases unmatched: 2. The length of the CDR3 is 14 residues. The CDR3 here is CASSPGQGSYEQYF. The DNA for the CDR3 is TGTGCCAGCAGCCCGGGACAGGGCTCCTACGAGCAGTACTTC.

In DNA, the CDR3 is TGTGCCAGCGGCCTTGGAGGGTTTGAAGCTTTCTTT. Translating gives CASGLGGFEAFF. The chain carries TRBV2 and TRBJ1-1; D not certain. Germline V lookup: CDR1 SNHLY, CDR2 FYNNEI. Trimming took off 8 bases at V and 7 bases at J, with 14 bases between the two ends. This CDR3 has 12 amino acids.